This passage covers 13 T cell receptor beta chains from one sample sequenced in a study of blood T cell repertoires in COVID-19. Clones were read by immunoSEQ multiplex PCR, and TCRdb kept only the in-frame ones, dropping some. The table shows roughly 150,000 clones, with 83% occurring only once. Sequenced: peripheral blood. The source of these receptors is a woman at least 80 years old with acute or convalescent COVID-19.

The gene calls are TRBV25-1 and TRBJ1-6, with 9 bases fitting TRBD1. This CDR3 is built from 13 residues. Trimming took 1 base from V and 13 from J; bases not matched to a gene: 2. Germline CDR1 reads MGHDK; CDR2 reads SYGVNS. CDR3 sequence reads: CASSEFDRGPLHF. DNA for the CDR3: TGTGCCAGCAGTGAATTCGACAGGGGGCCCCTCCACTTT.

This chain uses TRBV4-3 with TRBJ1-6, with D perhaps TRBD1 (6 bases). Germline V gene data show CDR1 as LGHNA and CDR2 as YSLEER. CDR3 size: 15 residues. Trimming left V 0 bases short and J 11 bases short, with 14 bases between. In DNA, the CDR3 is TGCGCCAGCAGCCAAGATCGGGGGGGCTGGGCACCCCTCCACTTT. Translated: CASSQDRGGWAPLHF.

The rearrangement links TRBV2 to TRBJ2-1; no clear D gene. Looked up from germline, CDR1 is SNHLY and CDR2 is FYNNEI. There are 15 residues in the CDR3. Trimming took off 4 bases at V and 0 bases at J, with 10 bases between the two ends. The CDR3 loop reads CASSVSPRSYNEQFF. The CDR3 DNA reads TGTGCCAGCAGTGTTTCCCCCCGCTCCTACAATGAGCAGTTCTTC.

The V and J genes are TRBV5-4 and TRBJ1-2, with D possibly matching TRBD1 (5 bases). The germline gives CDR1 SGHNT, CDR2 YYREEE (reference sequence). V was trimmed by 4 bases and J by 1 base, leaving 14 bases between them. The CDR3 is 15 amino acids. CDR3 in amino acids: CASSPGTHINYGYTF. The CDR3 DNA follows: TGTGCCAGCAGCCCCGGGACTCACATTAACTATGGCTACACCTTC.

This chain uses TRBV7-2 with TRBJ2-7; 7 bases map to TRBD1. Germline V CDR1 and CDR2: SGHTA, FQGNSA. The CDR3 spans 15 residues. Trimming removed 3 bases from V and 0 bases from J; junction bases left unmatched: 5. In nucleotides, the CDR3 is TGTGCCAGCAGCTTGGGCACAGGGGTCTCCTACGAGCAGTACTTC. It is translated as CASSLGTGVSYEQYF.

This chain uses TRBV23-1 with TRBJ1-2; D unclear. TRBV23-1 counts as an open reading frame of uncertain function. This CDR3 comprises 14 residues. V shed 0 bases and J shed 4 bases, with 9 bases lying between them. The CDR3 here is CASSQSADCYGYTF. CDR3 DNA: TGCGCCAGCAGTCAATCGGCTGATTGCTATGGCTACACCTTC.

The genes are TRBV6-2 or TRBV6-3 and TRBJ1-2; 7 bases line up with TRBD1. The CDR3 is 19 amino acids. Germline V gives CDR1 MNHEY, CDR2 SVGEGT. Trimming took 0 bases from V and 4 from J; bases not matched to a gene: 17. CDR3 nucleotide sequence: TGTGCCAGCAGTTACTCGAAAGGGACAGTTGACGCGAACTCCTATGGCTACACCTTC. Translation gives CASSYSKGTVDANSYGYTF.

The chain is built from TRBV19 and TRBJ2-3; the match to TRBD2 covers 7 bases. The germline CDR1 and CDR2 sequences are LNHDA and SQIVND (reference sequence). CDR3 size: 17 residues. V was pared by 1 base and J by 1 base, with 8 bases of the junction left unmatched. This CDR3 is CASSIGQTSSGTDTQYF. Written as DNA, the CDR3 is TGTGCCAGTAGTATAGGTCAGACTAGCTCTGGCACAGATACGCAGTATTTT. Full variable domain (rest looked up from reference TRBV19 and TRBJ2-3): DGGITQSPKYLFRKEGQNVTLSCEQNLNHDAMYWYRQDPGQGLRLIYYSQIVNDFQKGDIAEGYSVSREKKESFPLTVTSAQKNPTAFYLCASSIGQTSSGTDTQYFGPGTRLTVL.

This clone has a handful of counts. The V gene is TRBV5-1, the J gene TRBJ2-2, with 10 bases matching TRBD2. Germline lookup yields CDR1 SGHRS and CDR2 YFSETQ. The CDR3 length is 16 residues. V trimming: 7 bases; J trimming: 5 bases; junction bases outside the gene matches: 11. The CDR3 DNA is TGCGCCAGCTCACCTAGCGGGAGTTTGCGTACCGGGGAGCTGTTTTTT. Translated: CASSPSGSLRTGELFF.

V usage is TRBV6-2 or TRBV6-3 and J usage is TRBJ1-5, with TRBD1 identical over 9 bases. CDR3 length: 15 amino acids. Trimming took 4 bases from V and 1 from J; bases not matched to a gene: 2. Germline V gives CDR1 MNHEY, CDR2 SVGEGT. The CDR3 coding sequence is TGTGCCAGCAGTTTCGACAGGGGGAGCAATCAGCCCCAGCATTTT. Its translation: CASSFDRGSNQPQHF.

On this clone itself: Other nucleotide sequences in the sample specify the same CDR3. The chain employs TRBV19 and TRBJ2-3; 11 bases align to TRBD2. The V and J ends lost 5 bases and 1 base, in that order; junction bases with no gene match: 5. Germline V gene lookup returns CDR1 LNHDA and CDR2 SQIVND (reference sequence). The CDR3 loop spans 16 amino acids. The CDR3: CASSSRLAGRTDTQYF. The CDR3 DNA is TGTGCCAGTAGTTCAAGACTAGCGGGGCGCACAGATACGCAGTATTTT.

The rearrangement joins TRBV30 to TRBJ2-1; 9 nucleotides match TRBD1. This CDR3 is built from 13 residues. CDR1 is GTSNPN and CDR2 is SVGIG in the germline V gene (reference sequence). With 4 bases clipped from V and 8 bases from J, the junction kept 6 bases outside the gene matches. The CDR3: CAWNRGQIDEQFF. CDR3 nucleotides: TGTGCCTGGAACAGGGGGCAAATCGATGAGCAGTTCTTC.

J is TRBJ2-2 and V is TRBV3-1 (or the pseudogene TRBV3-2); 9 nucleotides align to TRBD1. V dropped 3 bases and J dropped 4; count of bases not matched to a gene: 6. The CDR3 is made up of 16 amino acids. Germline CDR1 reads LGHDT; CDR2 reads YNNKEL (reference sequence). The CDR3 sequence is CASSQYRGRGTGELFF. The CDR3 DNA reads as TGTGCCAGCAGCCAGTACAGGGGGCGCGGCACCGGGGAGCTGTTTTTT.